This T cell receptor beta chain was documented in a study of naive and memory T cell subsets. This clonotype has a handful of counts. Germline-derived CDR1 and CDR2 are DFQATT and SNEGSKA (reference sequence). This CDR3 has 14 amino acids. V shed 3 bases and J shed 1 base, with 12 bases lying between them. CMV status came from CD4+ IFNgamma after overnight CMV lysate stimulation. After CD4 positive bead selection, the CD4-negative fraction gave CD8 T cells. The beta constant-region primer was an equimolar mix of two oligonucleotides covering TRBC1 and TRBC2. Four rounds of PCR amplified the ligated cDNA using nested alpha and beta constant-region primers plus SP2. A 12-nucleotide UMI and the SP2 primer were added to the cDNA 3' end by oligonucleotide ligation. TCRdb reprocessed the UMI-ligation and nested PCR reads via MiXCR and lists one record per CDR3 protein. Of around 17,000 distinct CDR3 sequences in the sample, 8.5% to 9.5% were seen once.

The rearrangement links TRBV20-1 to TRBJ1-1; D unclear. Sequences were obtained from central memory CD8+ T cells from blood. The sequence was collected from a human donor in good health. CDR3 DNA: TGCAGTGCTAGGTTTGAGACGTCGAACACTGAAGCTTTCTTT. Translated, it gives CSARFETSNTEAFF.